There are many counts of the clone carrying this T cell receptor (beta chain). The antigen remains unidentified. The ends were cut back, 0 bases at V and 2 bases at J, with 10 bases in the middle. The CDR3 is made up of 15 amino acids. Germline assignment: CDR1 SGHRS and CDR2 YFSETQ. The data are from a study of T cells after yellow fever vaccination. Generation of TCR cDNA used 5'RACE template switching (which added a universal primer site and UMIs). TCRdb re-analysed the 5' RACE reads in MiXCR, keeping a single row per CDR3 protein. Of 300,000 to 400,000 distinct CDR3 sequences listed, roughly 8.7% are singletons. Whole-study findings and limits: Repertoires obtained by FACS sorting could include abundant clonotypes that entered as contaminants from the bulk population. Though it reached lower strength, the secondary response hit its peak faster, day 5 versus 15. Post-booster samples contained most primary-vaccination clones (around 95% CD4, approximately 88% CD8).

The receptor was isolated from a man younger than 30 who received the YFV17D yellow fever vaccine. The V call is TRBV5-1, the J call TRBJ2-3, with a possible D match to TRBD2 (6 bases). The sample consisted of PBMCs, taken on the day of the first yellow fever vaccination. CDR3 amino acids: CASSLVAGPTDTQYF. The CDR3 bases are TGCGCCAGCAGCTTGGTGGCGGGGCCCACAGATACGCAGTATTTT.